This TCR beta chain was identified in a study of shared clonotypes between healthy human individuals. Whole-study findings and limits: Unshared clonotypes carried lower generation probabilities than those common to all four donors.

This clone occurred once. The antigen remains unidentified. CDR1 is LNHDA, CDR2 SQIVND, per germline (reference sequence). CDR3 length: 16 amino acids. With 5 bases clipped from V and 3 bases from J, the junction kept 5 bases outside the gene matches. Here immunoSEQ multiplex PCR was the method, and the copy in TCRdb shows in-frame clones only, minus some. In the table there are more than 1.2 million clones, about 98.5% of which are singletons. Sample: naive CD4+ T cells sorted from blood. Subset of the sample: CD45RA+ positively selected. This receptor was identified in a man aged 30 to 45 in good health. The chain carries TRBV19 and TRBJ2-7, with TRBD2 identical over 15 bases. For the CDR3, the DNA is TGTGCCAGTAGTTTCGGGACTAGCGGGGGGATCTACGAGCAGTACTTC. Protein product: CASSFGTSGGIYEQYF.